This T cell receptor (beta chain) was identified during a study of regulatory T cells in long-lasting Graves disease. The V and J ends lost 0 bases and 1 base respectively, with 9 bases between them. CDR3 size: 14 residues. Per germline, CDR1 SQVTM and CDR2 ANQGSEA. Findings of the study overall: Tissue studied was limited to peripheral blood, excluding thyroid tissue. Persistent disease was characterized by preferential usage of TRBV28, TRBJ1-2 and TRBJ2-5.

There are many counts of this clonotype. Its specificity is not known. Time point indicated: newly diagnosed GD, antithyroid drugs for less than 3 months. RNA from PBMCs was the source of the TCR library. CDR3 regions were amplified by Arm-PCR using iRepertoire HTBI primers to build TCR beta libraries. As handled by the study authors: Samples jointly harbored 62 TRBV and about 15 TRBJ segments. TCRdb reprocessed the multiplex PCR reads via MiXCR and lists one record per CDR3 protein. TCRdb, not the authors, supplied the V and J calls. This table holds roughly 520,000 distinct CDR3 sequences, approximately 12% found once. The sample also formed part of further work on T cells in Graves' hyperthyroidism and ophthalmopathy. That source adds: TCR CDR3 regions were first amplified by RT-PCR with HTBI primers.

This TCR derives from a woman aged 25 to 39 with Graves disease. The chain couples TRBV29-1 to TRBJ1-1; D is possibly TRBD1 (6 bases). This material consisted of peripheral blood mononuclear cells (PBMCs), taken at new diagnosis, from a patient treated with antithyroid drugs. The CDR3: CSVEDQGRNTEAFF. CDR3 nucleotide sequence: TGCAGCGTTGAAGATCAGGGGCGGAACACTGAAGCTTTCTTT.